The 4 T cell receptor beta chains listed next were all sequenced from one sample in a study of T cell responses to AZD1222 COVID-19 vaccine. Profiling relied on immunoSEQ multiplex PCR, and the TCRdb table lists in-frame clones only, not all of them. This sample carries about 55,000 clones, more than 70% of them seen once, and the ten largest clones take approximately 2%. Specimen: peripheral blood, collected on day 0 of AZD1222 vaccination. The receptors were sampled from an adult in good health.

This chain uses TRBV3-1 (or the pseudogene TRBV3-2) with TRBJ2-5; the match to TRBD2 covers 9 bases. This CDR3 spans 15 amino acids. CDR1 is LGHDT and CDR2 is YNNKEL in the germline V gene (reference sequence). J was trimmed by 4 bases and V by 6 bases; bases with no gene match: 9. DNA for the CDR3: TGTGCCAGCAGTCTAGGGGCGGGAGGGAGAGAGACCCAGTACTTC. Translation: CASSLGAGGRETQYF.

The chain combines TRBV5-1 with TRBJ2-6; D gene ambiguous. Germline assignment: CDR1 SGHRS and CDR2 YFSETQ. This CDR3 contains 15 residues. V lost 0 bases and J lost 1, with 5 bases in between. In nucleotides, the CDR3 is TGCGCCAGCAGCTTGGTGGGATCTGGGGCCAACGTCCTGACTTTC. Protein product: CASSLVGSGANVLTF.

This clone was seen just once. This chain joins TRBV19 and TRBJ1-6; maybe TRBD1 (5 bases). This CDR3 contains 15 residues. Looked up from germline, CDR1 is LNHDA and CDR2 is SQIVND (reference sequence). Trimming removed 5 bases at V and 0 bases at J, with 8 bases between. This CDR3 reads CASSADSSYNSPLHF. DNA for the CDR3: TGTGCCAGTAGTGCCGACAGCTCCTATAATTCACCCCTCCACTTT.

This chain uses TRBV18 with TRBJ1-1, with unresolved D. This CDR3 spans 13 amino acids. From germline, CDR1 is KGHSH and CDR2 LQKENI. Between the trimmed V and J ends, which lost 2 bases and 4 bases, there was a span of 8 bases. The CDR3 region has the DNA TGTGCCAGCTCACCATTGGAATTCACTGAAGCTTTCTTT. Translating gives CASSPLEFTEAFF.